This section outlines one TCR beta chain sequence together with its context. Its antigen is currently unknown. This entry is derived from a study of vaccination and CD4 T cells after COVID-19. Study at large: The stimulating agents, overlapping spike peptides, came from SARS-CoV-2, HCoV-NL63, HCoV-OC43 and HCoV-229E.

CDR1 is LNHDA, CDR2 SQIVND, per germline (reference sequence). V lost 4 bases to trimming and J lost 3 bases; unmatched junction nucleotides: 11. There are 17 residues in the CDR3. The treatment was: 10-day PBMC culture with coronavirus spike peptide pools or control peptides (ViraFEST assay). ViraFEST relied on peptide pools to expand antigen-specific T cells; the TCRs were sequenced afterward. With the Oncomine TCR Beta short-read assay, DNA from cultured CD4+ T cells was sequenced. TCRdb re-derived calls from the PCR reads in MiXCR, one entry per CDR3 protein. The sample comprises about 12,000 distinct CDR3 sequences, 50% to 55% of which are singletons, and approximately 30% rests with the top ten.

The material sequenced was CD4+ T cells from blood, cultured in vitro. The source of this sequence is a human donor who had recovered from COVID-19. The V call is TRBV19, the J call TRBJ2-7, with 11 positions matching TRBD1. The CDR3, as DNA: TGTGCCAGTAGTAGTACGACCGGGACAGGGGGAATCTACGAGCAGTACTTC. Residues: CASSSTTGTGGIYEQYF.